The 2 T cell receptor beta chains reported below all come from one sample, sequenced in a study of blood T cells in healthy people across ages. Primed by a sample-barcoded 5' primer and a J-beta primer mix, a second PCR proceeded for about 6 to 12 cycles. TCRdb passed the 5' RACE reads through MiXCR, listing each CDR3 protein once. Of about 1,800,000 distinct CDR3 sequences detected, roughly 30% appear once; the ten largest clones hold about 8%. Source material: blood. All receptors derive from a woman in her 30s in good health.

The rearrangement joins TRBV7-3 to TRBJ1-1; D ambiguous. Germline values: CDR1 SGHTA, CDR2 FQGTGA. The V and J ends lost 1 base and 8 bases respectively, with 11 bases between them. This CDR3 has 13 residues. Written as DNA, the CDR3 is TGTGCCAGCAGCTTAAAGGACGGTCGAGAAGCTTTCTTT. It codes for CASSLKDGREAFF.

CDR3 residues: CSALKGGGRANEKLFF. The CDR3 DNA reads TGCAGTGCTCTTAAGGGCGGGGGCAGAGCTAATGAAAAACTGTTTTTT. The chain combines TRBV20-1 with TRBJ1-4; maybe TRBD1 (6 bases). Trimming pared 5 bases from V and 3 bases from J, leaving 19 bases between. The germline V gene has CDR1 DFQATT and CDR2 SNEGSKA (reference sequence). This CDR3 contains 16 residues.